This note documents a single T cell receptor (beta chain) sequence. The antigen is undetermined. The same CDR3 also results from other DNA sequences found in this sample. The data were taken from a study of Tregs in tolerant kidney transplant recipients. Findings of the study overall: Findings come from small patient numbers and require larger validation.

Sequencing used immunoSEQ multiplex PCR; TCRdb keeps in-frame clones, though not all of them. The table includes about 100,000 clones, approximately 94% detected once. From germline, CDR1 is SQVTM and CDR2 ANQGSEA. This CDR3 region has 12 residues. The V end was cut by 6 bases, the J end by 6 bases, with 11 bases between. The source of this sequence is a human donor who received a combined kidney and bone marrow transplant. V usage is TRBV29-1 and J usage is TRBJ2-2, with D possibly matching TRBD1 (5 bases). Sequencing was performed on CD4+ T cells from blood, taken before the transplant. Here the CDR3 reads CSVDRGSGELFF. Here the CDR3 DNA reads TGCAGCGTAGACAGAGGATCCGGGGAGCTGTTTTTT.